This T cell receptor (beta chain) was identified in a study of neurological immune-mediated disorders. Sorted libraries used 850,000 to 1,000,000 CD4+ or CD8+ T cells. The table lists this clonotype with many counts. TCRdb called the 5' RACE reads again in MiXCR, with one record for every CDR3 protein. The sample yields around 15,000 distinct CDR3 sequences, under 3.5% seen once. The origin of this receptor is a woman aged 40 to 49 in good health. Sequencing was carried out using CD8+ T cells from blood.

The CDR3 region is CASSYRSSNTEAFF. The DNA of the CDR3 is TGTGCCAGCAGTTATCGGTCCTCGAACACTGAAGCTTTCTTT. The rearrangement uses TRBV6-5 and TRBJ1-1; D is undetermined. The CDR3 is 14 residues long. V lost 3 bases to trimming and J lost 1 base, with 9 bases between them. CDR1 MNHEY and CDR2 SVGAGI come from the germline V gene.